This T cell receptor beta chain is drawn from a study of metastatic and nonmetastatic thyroid tumors (dated by TCRdb to 2018 to 2020). Regarding the study in general: Repertoires were compared across peripheral blood and tumor or nodule tissue samples from malignant and benign thyroid patients. What the authors observed across the whole study: TCR beta diversity was reported as significantly higher in malignant tumors than in benign nodules, in both blood and tumor samples.

This clone was detected many times. What this receptor recognizes is not known. Qualities for individual bases were not recorded, and no much larger clone is one base off. Counted from cysteine to phenylalanine, this CDR3 has 16 amino acids. Left in the record is the CDR3 DNA by itself, 48 bases read in frame from the first base. V is reduced by 7 bases and J by 2 bases, leaving a spacing of 21 bases between them. Based on the germline V gene (reference sequence), the CDR1 and CDR2 sequences are MNHEY and SMNVEV. The receptor library was made with PCR. Reads for this sample came from an Illumina HiSeq 4000. High-throughput sequencing was used to profile the TCR beta-chain CDR3 region of every patient. Regarding the original processing steps: The researchers built a classifier to tell apart papillary thyroid cancer patients with distant metastasis, based on CDR3 differences among clinicopathological groups. Repertoire diversity was assessed with the Shannon index, and tumor-blood repertoire similarity with the Morisita-Horn index. TCRdb applied fastp at Q25 and MiXCR to the public reads, then kept only in-frame beta chains. What appears here as the V and J calls and clone size reflects TCRdb's work, not the paper's. Present in this sample are 30,000 or so clones, about 25% of which were seen just once. The ten top clones hold approximately 2.4% of the sample.

No treatment had been received by any patient before thyroid surgery. The study retrospectively analysed patient clinical samples collected from about 2012 to 2019 using T-cell receptor beta sequencing. The receptor's source is a female donor with papillary thyroid cancer or a benign thyroid nodule (not recorded which). Some clones in this sample may be carry-over from other donors' samples. The chain uses TRBV27 and TRBJ2-7; TRBD1 could be the D gene, as 6 bases match. The specimen was blood. The DNA reads TGTGCCAGCACCACCCATCCCGGGACATGGCCCTACGAGCAGTACTTC. This encodes CASTTHPGTWPYEQYF.